The entry that follows covers one TCR beta chain sequence. Antigen: not known. This sample is part of a study of human versus mouse CDR3 diversity and MHC coevolution. Notes on the study in general: iCHAO1 estimated the human TCR beta repertoire at 1.5 million to 2 million clonotypes.

Clones were sequenced by immunoSEQ multiplex PCR, and TCRdb holds only the in-frame ones, with some missing. The sample lists tens of thousands of clones; around 93% were seen once. The V gene lost 4 bases and the J gene lost 4 bases, with 22 bases spanning the gap. Germline-derived CDR1 and CDR2 are SGHTA and FQGTGA. The CDR3 sequence is 17 residues long. Naive CD4 T cells, CD45RO-negative and CD62L-positive, were flow-sorted from PBMCs. The sequenced material came from naive CD4+ T cells from blood. The subset denotes: CD45RO-negative CD62L-positive naive CD4 T cells. The chain has TRBV7-3 and TRBJ1-1; D remains ambiguous. The sequence came from a person aged 25-75 years in good health. As DNA, the CDR3 is TGTGCCAGCAGCTCTCGAGGGAGGGCCGGTGGCGGCACTGAAGCTTTCTTT. This sequence encodes CASSSRGRAGGGTEAFF. Looking up the rest from reference TRBV7-3 and TRBJ1-1 gives the full variable domain: GAGVSQTPSNKVTEKGKYVELRCDPISGHTALYWYRQSLGQGPEFLIYFQGTGAADDSGLPNDRFFAVRPEGSVSTLKIQRTERGDSAVYLCASSSRGRAGGGTEAFFGQGTRLTVV.